The following is a T cell receptor beta chain sequence with its context. Its antigen is undetermined. Primers included in the PCR were 60 Vbeta and 13 Jbeta primers. TCRdb's copy holds only in-frame clones and misses some; the assay was immunoSEQ multiplex PCR. The sample has some 200,000 clones, about four fifths seen once. The source of the sample is a study of cytomegalovirus exposure and HLA in healthy donors. Study in general: Among the 370 or so donors who were genotyped, roughly 76% fell in the genetic ancestry cluster that is associated with self-reported Caucasian donors. Study conclusions and caveats: The authors enumerated over 150 TCR beta chains as linked to cytomegalovirus.

The CDR3 is made up of 14 amino acids. V was trimmed by 2 bases and J by 0 bases, leaving 8 bases between them. Germline V gene data show CDR1 as SGHRS and CDR2 as YFSETQ. The receptor comes from a woman in her 50s in good health and CMV-seropositive. The source material was PBMCs. V is TRBV5-1 and J is TRBJ1-2, with a weak D call TRBD1 (6 bases). The CDR3, as DNA: TGCGCCAGCAGCTTACAGGGTCCTAACTATGGCTACACCTTC. Translated: CASSLQGPNYGYTF.